These 20 T cell receptor beta chains came from one sample sequenced in a study of T cell responses to AZD1222 COVID-19 vaccine. The data were produced by immunoSEQ multiplex PCR, yet TCRdb's version contains in-frame clones alone and is incomplete. The repertoire holds some 79,000 clones, with 80% to 90% as singletons. The input for sequencing was peripheral blood, taken 28 days after the second AZD1222 dose. All receptors derive from an adult who received the AZD1222 COVID-19 vaccine.

The V and J genes are TRBV27 and TRBJ2-1; D unresolved. Germline CDR1 and CDR2: MNHEY and SMNVEV (reference sequence). This CDR3 region has 17 residues. V lost 8 bases to trimming and J lost 0 bases, with 20 bases between them. The DNA of the CDR3 is TGTGCCAGCGGGTTGACTCACGGGCCTTCCTCCTACAATGAGCAGTTCTTC. This sequence encodes CASGLTHGPSSYNEQFF.

The gene calls are TRBV19 and TRBJ1-2; D not resolved. The V and J ends lost 3 bases and 4 bases respectively, with 12 bases between them. The germline CDR1 and CDR2 sequences are LNHDA and SQIVND (reference sequence). The CDR3 is 14 residues long. The CDR3 loop is CASSIREAGYGYTF. As DNA, the CDR3 is TGTGCCAGTAGTATCCGGGAGGCAGGCTATGGCTACACCTTC.

This clone was observed a single time. For the CDR3, the DNA is TGTGCCAGCAGTGAAATCTCGACCCGATATGGCTACACCTTC. This gives the protein CASSEISTRYGYTF. The gene calls are TRBV2 and TRBJ1-2; D not certain. CDR3 length equals 14 residues. The V end lost 2 bases, the J end lost 5 bases, and 12 bases lay between the germline ends. The V gene's germline CDR1 is SNHLY and CDR2 FYNNEI.

V gene TRBV6-2 or TRBV6-3 combines with J gene TRBJ2-1; 13 bases match TRBD2. The CDR3 covers 14 residues. V lost 2 bases, J lost 10 bases, and 2 bases stayed unmatched. Germline lookup yields CDR1 MNHEY and CDR2 SVGEGT. The CDR3 region is CASSYPTSGGEQFF. The CDR3 DNA follows: TGTGCCAGCAGTTACCCGACTAGCGGGGGGGAGCAGTTCTTC.

CDR3 protein: CASSYVGQETQYF. In DNA form, the CDR3 reads TGTGCCAGCAGTTACGTGGGGCAAGAGACCCAGTACTTC. The chain has TRBV6-2 or TRBV6-3 and TRBJ2-5; D gene unclear. The CDR3 loop spans 13 amino acids. The germline V and J ends were trimmed by 2 bases and 2 bases, with 6 bases remaining between them. Germline V lookup: CDR1 MNHEY, CDR2 SVGEGT.

This clone was detected only a few times. The chain carries TRBV12-3 or TRBV12-4 and TRBJ1-1; no clear D gene. Trimming took 2 bases from V and 2 from J, leaving 6 bases between them. The CDR3 consists of 13 residues. Here the CDR3 DNA reads TGTGCCAGCAGTTTATGGGCCAACACTGAAGCTTTCTTT. This encodes CASSLWANTEAFF.

V and J are TRBV19 and TRBJ1-2, with unresolved D. V was pared by 2 bases and J by 8 bases, with 18 bases between. CDR3 size: 15 residues. Germline V gives CDR1 LNHDA, CDR2 SQIVND (reference sequence). CDR3 loop: CASSILQGGAGGYTF. The CDR3 nucleotides read TGTGCCAGTAGTATACTCCAAGGCGGAGCTGGAGGCTACACCTTC.

The chain couples TRBV5-4 to TRBJ1-6, with D hard to call. Trimming took 0 bases from V and 12 from J, leaving 10 bases between them. This CDR3 is built from 13 residues. Germline CDR1 SGHNT, CDR2 YYREEE (reference sequence). This CDR3 reads CASSLELAIPLHF. The CDR3 coding sequence is TGTGCCAGCAGCTTGGAACTGGCGATACCCCTCCACTTT.

A single count supports this clone. One junction end does not reproduce the germline sequence, and a read error may be involved. The chain links TRBV27 to TRBJ2-3; a weak D match, TRBD1 (6 bases). Per the germline V gene, CDR1 is MNHEY and CDR2 is SMNVEV (reference sequence). The CDR3 is made up of 12 amino acids. The CDR3 loop is CASSLRGWNWDF. The DNA for the CDR3 is TGTGCCAGCAGTTTAAGGGGGTGGAACTGGGATTTT.

The V call is TRBV6-2 or TRBV6-3, the J call TRBJ1-5; D is perhaps TRBD1 (5 bases). CDR1 and CDR2 (germline): MNHEY, SVGEGT. The CDR3 is made up of 15 amino acids. Trimming removed 6 bases from V and 0 bases from J, with 12 bases in between. In nucleotides, the CDR3 is TGTGCCAGCAGCCCGGACACGATTAGCAATCAGCCCCAGCATTTT. Translated: CASSPDTISNQPQHF.

The rearrangement joins TRBV4-3 to TRBJ2-1; TRBD1 agrees at 8 bases. In germline, CDR1 is LGHNA, CDR2 YSLEER. Trimming removed 1 base from V and 7 bases from J; junction bases left unmatched: 6. CDR3 length: 15 residues. The CDR3 DNA reads TGCGCCAGCAGCCAAGTTTGGACAGGGACGAATGAGCAGTTCTTC. This translates into CASSQVWTGTNEQFF.

The rearrangement uses TRBV30 and TRBJ1-1, with 7 bases identical to TRBD1. Germline trimming cut 2 bases from V and 2 bases from J; bases unmatched to any gene: 5. The CDR3 contains 14 residues. Per germline, CDR1 GTSNPN and CDR2 SVGIG (reference sequence). In DNA form, the CDR3 reads TGTGCCTGGAGTCCGGGACAGCGAAACACTGAAGCTTTCTTT. Translating it yields CAWSPGQRNTEAFF.

The V and J genes are TRBV18 and TRBJ1-5, with D unresolved. The ends were cut back, 3 bases at V and 2 bases at J, with 11 bases in the middle. The CDR3 length is 15 residues. The germline V gene has CDR1 KGHSH and CDR2 LQKENI. The CDR3 here is CASSPTWYGNQPQHF. The CDR3 DNA reads as TGTGCCAGCTCACCGACATGGTATGGCAATCAGCCCCAGCATTTT.

The chain recombines TRBV7-6 with TRBJ1-1, with D tentatively TRBD1 (5 bases). Germline assignment: CDR1 SGHVS and CDR2 FNYEAQ. Deletions cut 5 bases from V and 5 bases from J, with 21 bases between. This CDR3 comprises 16 residues. CDR3 sequence (DNA): TGTGCCAGCAGCCCGATAAAGGGGAGGGAGGGGACTGAAGCTTTCTTT. Protein product: CASSPIKGREGTEAFF.

J is TRBJ2-7 and V is TRBV5-8; D possibly matches TRBD1 or TRBD2 (5 bases each). Germline values: CDR1 SGHTS, CDR2 YDEGEE. The ends were cut back, 4 bases at V and 6 bases at J, with 14 bases in the middle. The CDR3 length is 13 residues. The CDR3 region has the DNA TGTGCCAGCAGCGCGGTCGCGAGGGGCGAGCAGTACGTC. Amino acids: CASSAVARGEQYV.

The chain recombines TRBV10-1 with TRBJ1-1; D gene uncertain. Trimming stripped 5 bases from V and 1 base from J, with 8 bases between. The CDR3 consists of 13 residues. Germline loops: CDR1 WNHNN, CDR2 SYGVQD (reference sequence). The CDR3 reads CASSIQRNTEAFF. As DNA, the CDR3 is TGCGCCAGCAGTATCCAGAGGAACACTGAAGCTTTCTTT.

This clone was counted only a few times. The V and J genes are TRBV6-6 and TRBJ2-5; D is possibly TRBD2 (5 bases). Between the trimmed V and J ends, which lost 5 bases and 5 bases, there was a span of 12 bases. Germline values: CDR1 MNHNY, CDR2 SVGAGI (reference sequence). The CDR3 sequence is 13 residues long. The CDR3 DNA sequence: TGTGCCAGCAGTCGGGGTATTCGGGAGACCCAGTACTTC. This translates into CASSRGIRETQYF.

The V and J genes are TRBV28 and TRBJ2-1; 10 positions match TRBD2. The germline CDR1 and CDR2 sequences are MDHEN and SYDVKM. Trimming took 10 bases from V and 4 from J; bases not matched to a gene: 13. This CDR3 region has 16 residues. The CDR3 loop is CANAQGTSASYNEQFF. CDR3 nucleotide sequence: TGTGCCAACGCCCAGGGGACTAGCGCCTCATACAATGAGCAGTTCTTC.

The chain combines TRBV18 with TRBJ1-4; no definite D call. From germline, CDR1 is KGHSH and CDR2 LQKENI. The V and J ends lost 0 bases and 8 bases respectively, with 7 bases between them. The CDR3 covers 13 residues. The chain's CDR3 is CASSPPGKEKLFF. In nucleotides, the CDR3 is TGTGCCAGCTCACCACCGGGAAAGGAAAAACTGTTTTTT.

The V call is TRBV28, the J call TRBJ2-3, with 7 bases matching TRBD1. The CDR3 runs to 15 residues. J gave up 6 bases and V 7 bases, and 13 bases lay outside the gene matches. The germline gives CDR1 MDHEN, CDR2 SYDVKM. CDR3 region: CASTEGRGRRDTQYF. The CDR3 coding sequence is TGTGCCAGCACCGAGGGTAGGGGGCGAAGGGATACGCAGTATTTT.